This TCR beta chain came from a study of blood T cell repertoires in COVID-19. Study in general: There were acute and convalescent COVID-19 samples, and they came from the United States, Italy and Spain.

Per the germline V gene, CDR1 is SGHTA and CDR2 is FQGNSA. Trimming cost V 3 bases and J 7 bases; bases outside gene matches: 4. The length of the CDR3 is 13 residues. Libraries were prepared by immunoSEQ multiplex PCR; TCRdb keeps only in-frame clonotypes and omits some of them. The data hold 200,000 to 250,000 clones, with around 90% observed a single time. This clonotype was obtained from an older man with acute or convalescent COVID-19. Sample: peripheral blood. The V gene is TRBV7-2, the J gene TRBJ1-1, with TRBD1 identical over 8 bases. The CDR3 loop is CASSLWTGFEAFF. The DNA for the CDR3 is TGTGCCAGCAGCTTGTGGACAGGGTTTGAAGCTTTCTTT.